The 27 T cell receptor beta chains given below trace back to one sample, sequenced in a study of blood T cell repertoires in COVID-19 (TCRdb year 2020). Library construction relied on the immunoSEQ multiplex PCR assay. TCRdb holds this immuneACCESS table with in-frame rearrangements only. Some clones are missing; in checked studies, unresolved V genes explain under half, and the rest has no known cause. The sample table holds over 200,000 clones, of which around 90% were seen once. In total, the top ten clones hold about 6.3% of the sample. The sequenced sample consisted of peripheral blood. These receptor sequences come from a man between 60 and 75 years old who had recovered from COVID-19.

For this clone: Other nucleotide sequences in the sample specify the same CDR3. This chain connects TRBV18 to TRBJ1-3; D may be TRBD1 (5 bases). The germline CDR1 and CDR2 sequences are KGHSH and LQKENI. V was pared by 0 bases and J by 0 bases, with 9 bases between. There are 16 residues in the CDR3. CDR3 nucleotide sequence: TGTGCCAGCTCACCACCGCAGGGCCTCTCTGGAAACACCATATATTTT. It translates to CASSPPQGLSGNTIYF.

The chain has TRBV19 and TRBJ1-5; TRBD1 agrees at 7 bases. V shed 7 bases, J shed 1 base, and the junction held 7 bases outside the gene matches. This CDR3 contains 15 residues. The germline gives CDR1 LNHDA, CDR2 SQIVND (reference sequence). The CDR3 DNA follows: TGTGCCAGTAATGGACAGGAGTGGAGCAATCAGCCCCAGCATTTT. As protein: CASNGQEWSNQPQHF.

V and J are TRBV6-5 and TRBJ2-7; 9 bases line up with TRBD2. Per germline, CDR1 MNHEY and CDR2 SVGAGI. V lost 6 bases and J lost 2; bases outside the gene matches: 8. There are 15 residues in the CDR3. The CDR3 protein is CASRILEREAYEQYF. The CDR3 DNA reads as TGTGCCAGCAGGATCTTGGAGCGGGAGGCCTACGAGCAGTACTTC.

This rearrangement joins TRBV27 to TRBJ1-2; D remains unclear. The CDR3 is 15 residues long. Trimming took 0 bases from V and 6 from J, leaving 14 bases between them. In germline, CDR1 is MNHEY, CDR2 SMNVEV (reference sequence). This CDR3 reads CASSLSRVAVNGYTF. The CDR3 bases are TGTGCCAGCAGTTTATCGAGGGTGGCGGTAAATGGCTACACCTTC.

The rearrangement links TRBV14 to TRBJ1-2, with TRBD1 matching over 9 bases. J gave up 1 base and V 10 bases, and 7 bases lay outside the gene matches. CDR1 is SGHDN, CDR2 FVKESK, per germline. This CDR3 comprises 14 residues. CDR3 residues: CAIKRQGGNYGYTF. In DNA, the CDR3 is TGTGCCATCAAGCGACAGGGGGGTAACTATGGCTACACCTTC.

The sample holds a few counts of this clone. V is TRBV11-2 and J is TRBJ2-3, with 10 bases fitting TRBD2. This CDR3 has 16 amino acids. The V segment lost 5 bases and the J segment 0 bases; nucleotides outside the gene matches: 5. Germline CDR1 is SGHAT and CDR2 is FQNNGV. The CDR3 protein is CASSASTSGSTDTQYF. The CDR3 DNA follows: TGTGCCAGCAGCGCCTCGACTAGCGGGAGCACAGATACGCAGTATTTT.

The chain combines TRBV11-2 with TRBJ2-2; 7 bases are a match to TRBD1. Germline V gene lookup returns CDR1 SGHAT and CDR2 FQNNGV. The V gene end was trimmed by 5 bases and the J gene end by 8 bases; junction bases not matched to a gene: 5. There are 13 residues in the CDR3. The CDR3 DNA follows: TGTGCCAGCAGCACTACAGGGGCGGGGGAGCTGTTTTTT. Translation: CASSTTGAGELFF.

The chain uses TRBV6-1 and TRBJ1-5, with 7 positions matching TRBD1. CDR3 length equals 17 residues. The germline CDR1 and CDR2 sequences are MNHNS and SASEGT. Trimming took 4 bases from V and 1 from J; bases not matched to a gene: 10. The CDR3 spells CASSASRGPLSNQPQHF. The CDR3 bases are TGTGCCAGCAGTGCTTCTAGGGGGCCATTAAGCAATCAGCCCCAGCATTTT.

V and J are TRBV5-1 and TRBJ2-5, with 9 bases lining up with TRBD2. V gave up 2 bases and J gave up 2 bases; unmatched junction bases: 4. This CDR3 contains 15 residues. Looked up from germline, CDR1 is SGHRS and CDR2 is YFSETQ. The CDR3 sequence: CASSFGAGGQETQYF. In nucleotides, the CDR3 is TGCGCCAGCAGCTTTGGAGCGGGAGGACAAGAGACCCAGTACTTC.

In DNA form, the CDR3 reads TGTGCCAGCAGCCAAGAGGGACACCTCTCCTACGAGCAGTACTTC. It codes for CASSQEGHLSYEQYF. The V and J genes are TRBV3-1 (or the pseudogene TRBV3-2) and TRBJ2-7, with a tentative D call TRBD1 (6 bases). CDR3 length equals 15 residues. Trimming removed 0 bases at V and 0 bases at J, with 9 bases between. The germline CDR1 and CDR2 sequences are LGHDT and YNNKEL (reference sequence).

This clone appeared a single time. The V call is TRBV18, the J call TRBJ2-3, with 9 positions matching TRBD2. V lost 1 base and J lost 2; bases outside the gene matches: 1. From germline, CDR1 is KGHSH and CDR2 LQKENI. This CDR3 has 15 amino acids. CDR3 sequence: CASSPRGGATDTQYF. The CDR3 DNA sequence: TGTGCCAGCTCACCACGCGGGGGGGCCACAGATACGCAGTATTTT.

A single count supports this clone. The CDR3 DNA reads TGTGCCAGCAGCTTCCGGTTGACTAGCGGGAGGGCCAGGCAGTACTTC. Translated, it gives CASSFRLTSGRARQYF. This chain links TRBV21-1 with TRBJ2-7; TRBD2, the table's D call, lacks a check against the DNA. TRBV21-1 is noted as a pseudogene. The CDR3 runs 16 residues.

This chain connects TRBV5-1 to TRBJ1-2; D unresolved. V was cut by 5 bases and J by 2 bases, with 4 bases left in between. Germline CDR1 is SGHRS and CDR2 is YFSETQ. The CDR3 has 11 amino acids. The CDR3 coding sequence is TGCGCCAGCAGACTGAACTATGGCTACACCTTC. This translates into CASRLNYGYTF.

The CDR3 sequence is CASARTSGGPTDTQYF. In DNA form, the CDR3 reads TGCGCCAGCGCCCGGACTAGCGGGGGGCCCACAGATACGCAGTATTTT. The chain carries TRBV5-1 and TRBJ2-3, with 14 bases lining up with TRBD2. The junction had 6 bases not matched to a gene; V was cut back by 7 bases and J by 2 bases. This CDR3 comprises 16 residues. In germline, CDR1 is SGHRS, CDR2 YFSETQ.

The gene calls are TRBV5-1 and TRBJ1-1; TRBD1 might be the D (6 bases). Germline V gene sequence: CDR1 SGHRS, CDR2 YFSETQ. The V end lost 3 bases, the J end lost 0 bases, and 9 bases lay between the germline ends. This CDR3 is 14 amino acids long. This CDR3 is CASSSQGMNTEAFF. The CDR3 bases are TGCGCCAGCAGCTCCCAGGGGATGAACACTGAAGCTTTCTTT.

V gene TRBV6-1 combines with J gene TRBJ1-6; the D gene is possibly TRBD1 (6 bases). Germline CDR1 and CDR2: MNHNS and SASEGT. The CDR3 spans 15 residues. V was cut by 3 bases and J by 2 bases, with 8 bases left in between. The CDR3 DNA follows: TGTGCCAGCAGTGACCGACAGGCCTATAATTCACCCCTCCACTTT. It is translated as CASSDRQAYNSPLHF.

The chain carries TRBV29-1 and TRBJ1-4, with 7 bases lining up with TRBD1. V trimming: 2 bases; J trimming: 4 bases; junction bases outside the gene matches: 4. The CDR3 loop spans 14 amino acids. Germline V gene sequence: CDR1 SQVTM, CDR2 ANQGSEA. The DNA of the CDR3 is TGCAGCGTTGAAACGCCAGGGGGTAATGAAAAACTGTTTTTT. It encodes CSVETPGGNEKLFF.

V usage is TRBV7-3 and J usage is TRBJ2-1; 12 nucleotides line up with TRBD2. Germline lookup yields CDR1 SGHTA and CDR2 FQGTGA. This CDR3 contains 17 residues. Trimming took 5 bases from V and 6 from J; bases not matched to a gene: 11. This CDR3 is CASSLKPRTSGANEQFF. CDR3 bases: TGTGCCAGCAGCCTTAAACCCCGGACTAGCGGGGCCAATGAGCAGTTCTTC.

The V call is TRBV3-1 (or the pseudogene TRBV3-2), the J call TRBJ2-7; 7 bases are a match to TRBD2. The germline V gene encodes CDR1 LGHDT and CDR2 YNNKEL (reference sequence). Trimming took 3 bases from V and 7 from J; bases not matched to a gene: 12. The CDR3 is 15 residues long. This CDR3 reads CASSHPNRGDREQYF. For the CDR3, the DNA is TGTGCCAGCAGCCACCCGAACCGGGGGGACCGGGAGCAGTACTTC.

The chain links TRBV13 to TRBJ1-1; the match to TRBD1 covers 7 bases. Germline V gives CDR1 PRHDT, CDR2 FYEKMQ (reference sequence). The ends lost 5 bases at V and 0 bases at J; junction bases unmatched: 9. The CDR3 totals 16 residues. The CDR3 is CASSTQGQFMNTEAFF. The CDR3 bases are TGTGCCAGCAGCACCCAGGGACAGTTCATGAACACTGAAGCTTTCTTT.

In DNA, the CDR3 is TGTGCCAGCAGCCCGGACAGGGTAAGCTACGAGCAGTACTTC. Residues: CASSPDRVSYEQYF. The chain carries TRBV27 and TRBJ2-7, with 8 bases fitting TRBD1. CDR3 length equals 14 residues. Germline lookup yields CDR1 MNHEY and CDR2 SMNVEV (reference sequence). The V segment lost 6 bases and the J segment 3 bases; nucleotides outside the gene matches: 7.

The rearrangement uses TRBV10-3 and TRBJ2-7; possibly TRBD2 for D (6 bases). The CDR3 contains 14 residues. The germline CDR1 and CDR2 sequences are ENHRY and SYGVKD. Trimming removed 10 bases from V and 3 bases from J, with 19 bases in between. In nucleotides, the CDR3 is TGTGCCAGTCGGCAGGAGGGGACTTTCTACGAGCAGTACTTC. Translated, it gives CASRQEGTFYEQYF.

V is TRBV7-9 and J is TRBJ2-2, with TRBD1 as a possible D gene (6 bases). The CDR3 is made up of 14 amino acids. CDR1 and CDR2 from the germline V gene are SEHNR and FQNEAQ (reference sequence). Trimming shortened V by 5 bases and J by 6 bases, and 13 bases separated the two germline ends. CDR3 nucleotides: TGTGCCAGCAGCCCCCGGACAGTACCCGGGGAGCTGTTTTTT. Translation: CASSPRTVPGELFF.

This chain links TRBV7-2 with TRBJ1-4; TRBD1 matches at 9 bases. V dropped 1 base and J dropped 7; count of bases not matched to a gene: 4. Germline V lookup: CDR1 SGHTA, CDR2 FQGNSA. The CDR3 totals 15 residues. The CDR3 is CASSLGTGEGEKLFF. The CDR3 bases are TGTGCCAGCAGCTTAGGGACAGGGGAGGGTGAAAAACTGTTTTTT.

The V gene is TRBV5-1, the J gene TRBJ2-3, with 10 bases lining up with TRBD2. The germline V gene has CDR1 SGHRS and CDR2 YFSETQ. The CDR3 is 16 amino acids. Germline trimming cut 3 bases from V and 0 bases from J; bases unmatched to any gene: 4. CDR3 in DNA: TGCGCCAGCAGCTCCGGACTAGCGGTTAGCACAGATACGCAGTATTTT. Translation: CASSSGLAVSTDTQYF.

The CDR3 DNA reads as TGCGCCAGCAGCCAACCCGACAGGGACACCGGGGAGCTGTTTTTT. Its protein product is CASSQPDRDTGELFF. The chain recombines TRBV4-1 with TRBJ2-2, with 7 bases that match TRBD1. CDR1 and CDR2 (germline): MGHRA, YSYEKL. J was trimmed by 3 bases and V by 2 bases; bases with no gene match: 3. The CDR3 loop spans 15 amino acids.

The V gene is TRBV18, the J gene TRBJ1-1; D perhaps matches TRBD1 (5 bases). Trimming removed 4 bases from V and 10 bases from J, with 19 bases in between. Germline V gene lookup returns CDR1 KGHSH and CDR2 LQKENI. The CDR3 is made up of 14 amino acids. The CDR3 DNA reads TGTGCCAGCTCACAGGGGCAGGAAAGAGTCGGAGCTTTCTTT. Amino acid sequence: CASSQGQERVGAFF.